One T cell receptor (beta chain) is described in this entry. Antigen specificity is unknown. At one end the junction does not follow the germline gene, possibly because of a read error. TCRbeta libraries were built with three rounds of nested PCR, modified from ARM-PCR. In TCRdb, the multiplex PCR reads were re-called with MiXCR into one record per CDR3 protein. The sample lists 70,000 to 90,000 distinct CDR3 sequences; around 74% were seen once. CDR1 is SGHAT and CDR2 is FQNNGV in the germline V gene. This CDR3 contains 17 residues. RNA was extracted from bulk tissue without any cell sorting. This entry is derived from a study of tumor and adjacent non-tumor tissue in lung cancer. Overall study: Histology: under 15 adenocarcinoma, a couple of squamous cell carcinoma, 1 small cell lung cancer. Patients were aged roughly 31 to 76, nine to eleven men and about 5 women, stage I to III. Each sample yielded 3.5 million to 4.5 million productive TCRbeta reads on average. Study-wide results and caveats: Top 100 clones took a larger repertoire share in normal lung.

This TCR came from a woman aged 45-60 years with non-small cell lung cancer. This chain links TRBV11-2 with TRBJ1-1, with 9 bases fitting TRBD1. Sequences were obtained from lung tumor tissue. The CDR3 sequence is CGISRGQGTLGNTEALF. The CDR3 bases are TGTGGCATCAGTCGCGGACAGGGGACATTGGGGAACACTGAAGCTCTCTTT.